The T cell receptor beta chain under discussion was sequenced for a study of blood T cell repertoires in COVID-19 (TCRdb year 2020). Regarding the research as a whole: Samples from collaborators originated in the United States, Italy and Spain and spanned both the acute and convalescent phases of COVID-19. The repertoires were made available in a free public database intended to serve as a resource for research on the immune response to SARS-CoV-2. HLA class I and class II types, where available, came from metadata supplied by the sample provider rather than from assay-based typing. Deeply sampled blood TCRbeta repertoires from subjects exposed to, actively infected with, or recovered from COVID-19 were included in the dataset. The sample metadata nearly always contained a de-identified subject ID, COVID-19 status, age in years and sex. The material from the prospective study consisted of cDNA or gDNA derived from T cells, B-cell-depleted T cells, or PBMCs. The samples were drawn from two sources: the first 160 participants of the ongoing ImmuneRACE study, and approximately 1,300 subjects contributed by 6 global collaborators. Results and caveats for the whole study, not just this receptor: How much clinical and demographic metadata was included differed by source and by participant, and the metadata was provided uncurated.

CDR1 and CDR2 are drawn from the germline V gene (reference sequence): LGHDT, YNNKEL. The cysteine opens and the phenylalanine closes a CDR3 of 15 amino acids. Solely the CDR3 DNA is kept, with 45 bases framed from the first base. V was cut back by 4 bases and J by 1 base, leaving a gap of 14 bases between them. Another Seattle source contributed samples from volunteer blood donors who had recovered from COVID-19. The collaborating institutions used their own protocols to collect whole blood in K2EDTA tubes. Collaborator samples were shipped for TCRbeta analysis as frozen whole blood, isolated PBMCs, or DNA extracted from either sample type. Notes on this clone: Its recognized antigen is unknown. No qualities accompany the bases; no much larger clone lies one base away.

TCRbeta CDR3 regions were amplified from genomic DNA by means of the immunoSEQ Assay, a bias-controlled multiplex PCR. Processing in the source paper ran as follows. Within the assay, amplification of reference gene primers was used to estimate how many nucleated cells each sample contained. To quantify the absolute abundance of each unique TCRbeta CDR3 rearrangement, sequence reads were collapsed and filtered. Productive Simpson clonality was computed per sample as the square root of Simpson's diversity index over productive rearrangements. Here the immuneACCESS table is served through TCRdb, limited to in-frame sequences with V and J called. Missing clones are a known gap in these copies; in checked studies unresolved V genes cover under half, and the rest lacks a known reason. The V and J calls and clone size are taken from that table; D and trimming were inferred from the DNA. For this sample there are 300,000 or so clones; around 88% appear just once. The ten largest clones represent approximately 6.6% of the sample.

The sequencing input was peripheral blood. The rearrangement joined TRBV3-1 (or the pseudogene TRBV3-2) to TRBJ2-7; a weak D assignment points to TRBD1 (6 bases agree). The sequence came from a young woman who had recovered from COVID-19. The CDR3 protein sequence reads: CASSPGQYPSYEQYF. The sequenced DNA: TGTGCCAGCAGCCCTGGACAGTATCCTTCCTACGAGCAGTACTTC.